This paragraph covers one T cell receptor (beta chain) sequence. Its antigen remains unidentified. Profiled with immunoSEQ multiplex PCR; TCRdb holds only in-frame clones, not every one. The sample lists several thousand clones; 90% to 95% were seen once. Blood CD4+ CD25-high CD127-low regulatory T cells supplied the genomic DNA template. These data are taken from a study of regulatory and conventional T cells in RAG deficiency. Trimming took off 0 bases at V and 2 bases at J, with 12 bases between the two ends. The CDR3 is made up of 15 amino acids. CDR1 and CDR2 from the germline V gene are SGHRS and YFSETQ. Findings of the study overall: Other subsets showed around 10-fold reductions, but Treg unique TCR beta sequences fell approximately 100-fold in these patients. In Omenn syndrome, Treg and Tconv repertoires overlapped >90%.

The same data also went into a second study, on regulatory T cells. That work states: The PCR used 52 TRBV and 13 TRBJ primers. Regulatory T cells showed the strongest V-J pair restriction and V/J gene skewing among patient repertoires.

The chain joins TRBV5-1 to TRBJ2-7; weak D call: TRBD2 (5 bases). Source material: CD127- CD25+ CD4+ Tregs sorted from blood. The source is a human donor in good health. The CDR3 DNA is TGCGCCAGCAGCTTGGCCCTGGGAGTAGCCTACGAGCAGTACTTC. Translated, it gives CASSLALGVAYEQYF.